A selection of T cell receptor beta chains follows, all from one sample in a study of T cells in Graves' hyperthyroidism and ophthalmopathy. TCRdb re-analysed the multiplex PCR reads in MiXCR, keeping a single row per CDR3 protein. The table has some 770,000 distinct CDR3 sequences, roughly 15% seen once; the top ten hold under 10%. Sequenced input: blood. The receptors were sampled from a man aged 18 to 30 with Graves' hyperthyroidism. Both conserved end residues are part of each CDR3. D genes are given only for firm matches. Expanded clones are given a class, and other clones once, few, many or no size at all.

TRBJ2-3,many,TRBV28,TRBD2,TGTGCCAGCAAGTTATACGGGACTAGCGGGAGGTGGGATACGCAGTATTTT,CASKLYGTSGRWDTQYF
TRBJ2-5,few,TRBV10-3,NA,TGTGCCATCAGCCCCTCGCGGGACGGCGAGACCCAGTACTTC,CAISPSRDGETQYF
TRBJ2-7,NA,TRBV10-3,TRBD1,TGTGCCATCGGGACAGGGCTTGCCGAGCAGTACTTC,CAIGTGLAEQYF
TRBJ2-3,few,TRBV6-2/TRBV6-3,NA,TGTGCCAGCAGCTTTGGAAAGTGGACAGATACGCAGTATTTT,CASSFGKWTDTQYF
TRBJ2-3,NA,TRBV7-9,NA,TGTGCCAGCAGCCCCCTAATAGGGACTTCCCCCTCTAGCACAGATACGCAGTATTTT,CASSPLIGTSPSSTDTQYF
TRBJ2-2,NA,TRBV20-1,NA,TGCAGTGTACGGGGGCTGAACACCGGGGAGCTGTTTTTT,CSVRGLNTGELFF
TRBJ2-1,many,TRBV2,NA,TGTGCCAGCAGCCCGGTGGGGTTGAGTGGGCATAATGAGCAGTTCTTC,CASSPVGLSGHNEQFF
TRBJ2-5,few,TRBV7-9,NA,TGTGCCAGCAGCTCAACAGGGTCCAAAGAGACCCAGTACTTC,CASSSTGSKETQYF
TRBJ2-2,NA,TRBV3-1,NA,TGTGCCAGCAGCCAAGTGGTTGGGGCTTCCAGGGGGAACACCGGGGAGCTGTTTTTT,CASSQVVGASRGNTGELFF
TRBJ2-1,many,TRBV20-1,TRBD1,TGCAGTGCTAGGGACCCGACAGGGCGTCCCTACAATGAGCAGTTCTTC,CSARDPTGRPYNEQFF
TRBJ2-1,many,TRBV30,TRBD1,TGTGCCTGGAGTTACAGGGGCAGCTCCTACAATGAGCAGTTCTTC,CAWSYRGSSYNEQFF
TRBJ1-2,many,TRBV28,NA,TGTGCCAGCAGTTTATGGGCCAGGGAAAGGGATGGCTACACCTTC,CASSLWARERDGYTF
TRBJ2-5,many,TRBV18,NA,TGTGCCAGCTCACCCCTCCAAGAGACCCAGTACTTC,CASSPLQETQYF
TRBJ2-3,few,TRBV20-1,NA,TGCAGTGCTAGAGATCTAGTAGAAGCCAGCACAGATACGCAGTATTTT,CSARDLVEASTDTQYF
TRBJ1-1,many,TRBV24-1,NA,TGTGCCACCAGTGATGTAGGGAGGACTGAAGCTTTCTTT,CATSDVGRTEAFF
TRBJ2-7,many,TRBV28,NA,TGTGCCAGCAGTCCCCTTTTGGCGGGAAGACGCTACGAGCAGTACTTC,CASSPLLAGRRYEQYF
TRBJ2-4,few,TRBV19,NA,TGTGCCAGTACTTTGGGAAGCAGAGGGGCCAAAAACATTCAGTACTTC,CASTLGSRGAKNIQYF
TRBJ2-1,NA,TRBV20-1,TRBD2,TGCAGTGCTAGGGGCCGGACTAGCGGGGGAAGCTCCTACAATGAGCAGTTCTTC,CSARGRTSGGSSYNEQFF
TRBJ1-1,few,TRBV2,NA,TGTGCCAGCAGTGACCGGACGGATGAAGCTTTCTTT,CASSDRTDEAFF
TRBJ2-4,many,TRBV28,TRBD2,TGTGCCAGCAGTTTGGGGACTAGCGGGGGGCTAGCCAAAAACATTCAGTACTTC,CASSLGTSGGLAKNIQYF
TRBJ1-1,NA,TRBV6-2/TRBV6-3,NA,TGTGCCAGCAGTTACTGGTCGGACGAAGCTTTCTTT,CASSYWSDEAFF
TRBJ2-5,NA,TRBV7-3,NA,TGTGCCAGCAGCTTAACCTATACGGGGACCCAGTACTTC,CASSLTYTGTQYF
TRBJ2-3,NA,TRBV20-1,NA,TGCAGTGCTTTTATAGCGACTAGCACAGATACGCAGTATTTT,CSAFIATSTDTQYF
TRBJ2-2,few,TRBV27,TRBD1,TGTGCCAGCAGTACCAACAGGGGGCCCGGGGAGCTGTTTTTT,CASSTNRGPGELFF
TRBJ2-3,many,TRBV11-1,NA,TGTGCCAGCAGTCAATTCGGGAGACGGAGCACAGATACGCAGTATTTT,CASSQFGRRSTDTQYF
TRBJ1-2,few,TRBV4-1,NA,TGCGCCAGCAGCCAAGACCGGCTACGGGGTGACGGCTACACCTTC,CASSQDRLRGDGYTF
TRBJ2-7,many,TRBV28,NA,TGTGCCAGCAGAGCTTGGAGTGTCGAGGGCGAGCAGTACTTC,CASRAWSVEGEQYF
TRBJ1-5,NA,TRBV20-1,NA,TGCAGTGCTAGAGATTTACAGGGCTACAATCAGCCCCAGCATTTT,CSARDLQGYNQPQHF
TRBJ1-4,NA,TRBV7-8,NA,TGTGCCAGCAGCCTAACAGGCGGGCTGACTGGGAGCGAAAAACTGTTTTTT,CASSLTGGLTGSEKLFF
TRBJ2-3,NA,TRBV29-1,TRBD2,TGCAGCGTTGAGCCCCGGCTAGCGGGAGGGGTCGCAGATACGCAGTATTTT,CSVEPRLAGGVADTQYF
TRBJ2-3,few,TRBV29-1,TRBD2,TGCAGCGTGAGACGACTAGCGGGAAGCACAGATACGCAGTATTTT,CSVRRLAGSTDTQYF
TRBJ2-1,many,TRBV28,NA,TGTGCCAGCAGTTTTAGGCGAGAAGGGGTCGGTGAGCAGTTCTTC,CASSFRREGVGEQFF
TRBJ1-2,few,TRBV28,NA,TGTGCCAGCAGTGTACAGACAGGCGGGTATGGCTACACCTTC,CASSVQTGGYGYTF
TRBJ2-7,many,TRBV6-1,TRBD2,TGTGCCAGCCGGGCACGGGACTACCCCTACGAGCAGTACTTC,CASRARDYPYEQYF
TRBJ2-7,few,TRBV28,TRBD2,TGTGCCAGCAGTTTATGGACTGCGAGCGGGATTGACGAGCAGTACTTC,CASSLWTASGIDEQYF
TRBJ2-3,few,TRBV15,TRBD2,TGTGCCACCAGCAGCGGACTAGCCGCGGTAGAAGATACGCAGTATTTT,CATSSGLAAVEDTQYF
TRBJ2-1,many,TRBV11-3,NA,TGTGCCAGCAGCTTAGACAGCAGGGGCCAGCGCGATGAGCAGTTCTTC,CASSLDSRGQRDEQFF